The count of the clone carrying this T cell receptor (beta chain) is one. The antigen is undetermined. The entry originates in a study of CD8+ T cells in alopecia areata. Whole-study findings and limits: Tofacitinib produced a significant decrease in scalp clonality and in expanded CD8+ clones among the top 100. Persistence of many expanded lesional clones was seen in scalp and blood during tofacitinib.

The treatment: oral pan-JAK inhibitor, 5-10 mg twice daily. Sequencing used cDNA as its template, made by extracting RNA and reverse transcribing it. The table came from immunoSEQ multiplex PCR; TCRdb's copy has only in-frame clones and leaves some out. The sample contains 170,000 or so clones, roughly two thirds of which appear only once. The source material was CD4+ T cells sorted from blood, sampled at week 4, from a patient treated with tofacitinib. This TCR was sampled from a human donor with alopecia areata.

CDR3: CAWTLIRGGVGYTF. The CDR3 coding sequence is TGTGCCTGGACCTTGATCCGCGGGGGCGTCGGCTACACCTTC. The genes are TRBV30 and TRBJ1-2; D perhaps matches TRBD1 (6 bases). Deletions cut 4 bases from V and 8 bases from J, with 20 bases between. Germline values: CDR1 GTSNPN, CDR2 SVGIG (reference sequence). The CDR3 has 14 amino acids.